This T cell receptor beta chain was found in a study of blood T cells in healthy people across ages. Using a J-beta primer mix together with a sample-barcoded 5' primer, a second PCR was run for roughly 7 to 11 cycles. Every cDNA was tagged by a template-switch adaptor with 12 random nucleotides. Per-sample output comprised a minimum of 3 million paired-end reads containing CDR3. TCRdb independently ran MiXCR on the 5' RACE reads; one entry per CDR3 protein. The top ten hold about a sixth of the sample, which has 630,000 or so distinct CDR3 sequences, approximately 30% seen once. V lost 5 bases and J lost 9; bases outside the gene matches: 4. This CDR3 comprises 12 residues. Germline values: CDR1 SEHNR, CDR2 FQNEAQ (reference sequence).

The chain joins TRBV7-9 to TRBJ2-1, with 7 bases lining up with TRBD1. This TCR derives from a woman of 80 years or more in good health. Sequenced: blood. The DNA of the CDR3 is TGTGCCAGCAGCCCCCACAGGGGTGAGCAGTTCTTC. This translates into CASSPHRGEQFF. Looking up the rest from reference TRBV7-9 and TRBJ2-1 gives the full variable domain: DTGVSQNPRHKITKRGQNVTFRCDPISEHNRLYWYRQTLGQGPEFLTYFQNEAQLEKSRLLSDRFSAERPKGSFSTLEIQRTEQGDSAMYLCASSPHRGEQFFGPGTRLTVL.